This TCR beta chain comes out of a study of blood T cell repertoires in COVID-19. Germline CDR1 GTSNPN, CDR2 SVGIG (reference sequence). With 5 bases clipped from V and 4 bases from J, the junction kept 10 bases outside the gene matches. CDR3 length: 14 amino acids. Those enrolled in Seattle joined during active infection and were followed longitudinally afterward. A few counts support this clone. Study processing details: Scientists estimated how many nucleated cells there were by amplifying reference gene primers. Using immunoSEQ multiplex PCR, the repertoire was profiled, and TCRdb retains in-frame clones only, with some absent. V, J and clone size reflect that table, while D and trimming were determined from the DNA. The table records 45,000 to 55,000 clones, 65% to 85% of them present only once.

The sequenced sample was peripheral blood. This chain joins TRBV30 and TRBJ1-1; 7 bases match TRBD1. The receptor's source is a man of 80 years or more with COVID-19, enrolled during active disease. The CDR3 nucleotides read TGTGCCTGGGGGGGAGACAGGGCGTCCACTGAAGCTTTCTTT. It codes for CAWGGDRASTEAFF.